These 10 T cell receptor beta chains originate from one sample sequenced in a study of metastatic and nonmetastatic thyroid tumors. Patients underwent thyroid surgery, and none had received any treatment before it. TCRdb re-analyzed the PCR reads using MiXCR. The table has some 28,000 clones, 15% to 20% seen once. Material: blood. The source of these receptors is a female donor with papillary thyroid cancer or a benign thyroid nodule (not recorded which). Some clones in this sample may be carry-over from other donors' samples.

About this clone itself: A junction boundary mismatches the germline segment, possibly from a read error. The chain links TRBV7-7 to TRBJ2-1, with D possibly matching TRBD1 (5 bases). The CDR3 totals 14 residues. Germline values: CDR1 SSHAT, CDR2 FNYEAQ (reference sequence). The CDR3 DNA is TGTTCCAGCAGCTTTCAGGGTACCCACAATGAGCAGTTCTTC. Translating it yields CSSSFQGTHNEQFF.

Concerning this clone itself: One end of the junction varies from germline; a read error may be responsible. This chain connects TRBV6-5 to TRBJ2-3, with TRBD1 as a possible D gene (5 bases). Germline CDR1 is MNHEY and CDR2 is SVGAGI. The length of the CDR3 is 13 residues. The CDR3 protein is CASQIGVADTKYF. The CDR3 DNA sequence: TGTGCCAGTCAGATAGGGGTCGCAGATACGAAGTATTTT.

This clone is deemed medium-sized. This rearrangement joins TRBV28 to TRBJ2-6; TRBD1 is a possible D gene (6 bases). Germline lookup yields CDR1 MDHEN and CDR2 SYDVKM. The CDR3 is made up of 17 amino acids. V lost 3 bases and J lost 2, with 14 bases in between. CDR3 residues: CASSLNRAGAGANVLTF. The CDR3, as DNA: TGTGCCAGCAGTTTGAATAGGGCAGGGGCTGGGGCCAACGTCCTGACTTTC.

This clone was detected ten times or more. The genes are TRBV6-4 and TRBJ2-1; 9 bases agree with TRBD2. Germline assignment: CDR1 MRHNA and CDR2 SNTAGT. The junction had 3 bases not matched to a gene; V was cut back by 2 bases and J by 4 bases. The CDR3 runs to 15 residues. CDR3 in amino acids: CASSDGGGGYNEQFF. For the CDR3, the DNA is TGTGCCAGCAGTGACGGCGGGGGGGGATACAATGAGCAGTTCTTC.

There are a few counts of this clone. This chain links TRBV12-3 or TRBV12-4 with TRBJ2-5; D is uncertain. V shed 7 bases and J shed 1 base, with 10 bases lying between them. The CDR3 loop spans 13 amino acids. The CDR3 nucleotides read TGTGCCAGCATCCCCGGTACCCAAGAGACCCAGTACTTC. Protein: CASIPGTQETQYF.

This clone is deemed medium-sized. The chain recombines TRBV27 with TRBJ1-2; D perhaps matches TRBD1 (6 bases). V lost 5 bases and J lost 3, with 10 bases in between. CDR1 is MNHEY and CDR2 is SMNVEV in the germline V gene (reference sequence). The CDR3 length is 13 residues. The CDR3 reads CASSNTGYYGYTF. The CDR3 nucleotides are TGTGCCAGCAGTAATACAGGGTACTATGGCTACACCTTC.

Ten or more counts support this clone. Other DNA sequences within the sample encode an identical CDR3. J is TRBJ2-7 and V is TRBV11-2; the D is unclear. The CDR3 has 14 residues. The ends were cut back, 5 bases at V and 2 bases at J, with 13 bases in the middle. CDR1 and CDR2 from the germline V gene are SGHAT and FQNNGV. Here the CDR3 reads CASSLSDGAYEQYF. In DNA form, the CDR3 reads TGTGCCAGCAGCCTCTCAGATGGGGCCTACGAGCAGTACTTC.

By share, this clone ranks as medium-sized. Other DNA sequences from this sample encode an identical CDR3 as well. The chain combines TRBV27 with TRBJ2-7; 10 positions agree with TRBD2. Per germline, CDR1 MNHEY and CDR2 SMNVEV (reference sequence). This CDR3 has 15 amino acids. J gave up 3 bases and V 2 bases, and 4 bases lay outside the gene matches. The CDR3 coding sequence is TGTGCCAGCAGTTTAAGCCTAGCGGGGGACTACGAGCAGTACTTC. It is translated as CASSLSLAGDYEQYF.

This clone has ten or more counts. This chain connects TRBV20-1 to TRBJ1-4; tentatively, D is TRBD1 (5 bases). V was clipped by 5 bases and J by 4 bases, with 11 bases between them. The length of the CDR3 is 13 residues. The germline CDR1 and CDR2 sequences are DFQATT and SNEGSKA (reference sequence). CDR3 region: CSAVGALNEKLFF. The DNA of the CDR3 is TGCAGTGCTGTAGGGGCGCTTAATGAAAAACTGTTTTTT.

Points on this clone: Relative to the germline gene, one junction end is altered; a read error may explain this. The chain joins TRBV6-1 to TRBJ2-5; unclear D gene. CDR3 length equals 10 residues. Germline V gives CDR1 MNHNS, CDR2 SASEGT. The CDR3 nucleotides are TGTGCCATCCGTCAAGATACCCAGTACTTC. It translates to CAIRQDTQYF.